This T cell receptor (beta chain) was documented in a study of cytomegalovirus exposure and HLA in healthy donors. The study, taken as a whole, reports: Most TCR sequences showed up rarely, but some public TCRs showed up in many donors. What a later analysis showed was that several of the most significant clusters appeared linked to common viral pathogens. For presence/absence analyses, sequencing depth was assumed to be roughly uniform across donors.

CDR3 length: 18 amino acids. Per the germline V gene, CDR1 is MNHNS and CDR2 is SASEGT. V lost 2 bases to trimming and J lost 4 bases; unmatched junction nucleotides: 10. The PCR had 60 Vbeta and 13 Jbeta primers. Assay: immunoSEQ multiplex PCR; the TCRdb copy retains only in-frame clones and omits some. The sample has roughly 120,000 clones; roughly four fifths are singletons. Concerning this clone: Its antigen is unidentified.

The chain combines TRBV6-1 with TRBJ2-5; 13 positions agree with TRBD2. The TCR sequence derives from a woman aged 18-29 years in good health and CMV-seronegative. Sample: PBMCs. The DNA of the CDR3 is TGTGCCAGCAGTGAAAAGATAACTAGCGGGGGGGCCGGAGAGACCCAGTACTTC. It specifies CASSEKITSGGAGETQYF.